This TCR beta chain appears in the sequencing data of a study of shared clonotypes between healthy human individuals. Study-wide points: What limited the represented genetic and exposure-history diversity was the small number of donors.

V was clipped by 3 bases and J by 4 bases, with 15 bases between them. This CDR3 comprises 15 residues. The germline CDR1 and CDR2 sequences are KGHSH and LQKENI. Repertoires were generated with immunoSEQ multiplex PCR, while TCRdb's copy carries only in-frame clones and drops some. Among more than 2 million clones listed, roughly 94% were seen once. About this clone: Antigen unknown.

The receptor was isolated from a man aged 18 to 30 in good health. The chain combines TRBV18 with TRBJ2-5; D unclear. The sequencing sample was made of naive CD4+ T cells sorted from blood. The subset is: CD45RA+ positively selected. The CDR3 DNA reads TGTGCCAGCTCACCTTTTTCATCGAGCGTAGAGACCCAGTACTTC. Translated, it gives CASSPFSSSVETQYF.